This is a list of T cell receptor beta chains from one sample in a study of OX40 agonist ivuxolimab in advanced cancers. Clones were read by immunoSEQ multiplex PCR, and TCRdb kept only the in-frame ones, dropping some. The table records 70,000 to 75,000 clones, about 93% of them present only once. Specimen: CD4+ or CD8+ T cells sorted from blood, collected in a trial of the OX40 agonist ivuxolimab. These receptors were collected from an adult with an advanced solid tumor such as melanoma, head and neck, liver or kidney cancer. CDR3s include the opening cysteine and the closing phenylalanine or tryptophan. The D gene is left open where the match is weak.

d_gene: .
j_gene: TRBJ1-1
v_gene: TRBV5-1
CDR3aa: CASSSSSGSMNTEAFF
CDR3nt: TGCGCCAGCAGCTCCTCTTCGGGTTCCATGAACACTGAAGCTTTCTTT

d_gene: .
j_gene: TRBJ1-5
v_gene: TRBV2
CDR3aa: CASSSERGVNSNQPQHF
CDR3nt: TGTGCCAGCAGTTCCGAACGGGGGGTGAATAGCAATCAGCCCCAGCATTTT

d_gene: .
j_gene: TRBJ1-5
v_gene: TRBV19
CDR3aa: CASSMGRVHQPQHF
CDR3nt: TGTGCCAGTAGTATGGGCAGGGTGCATCAGCCCCAGCATTTT

d_gene: TRBD1
j_gene: TRBJ2-2
v_gene: TRBV10-2
CDR3aa: CASSEGQGLYTGELFF
CDR3nt: TGCGCCAGCAGTGAGGGACAGGGGTTGTACACCGGGGAGCTGTTTTTT

d_gene: .
j_gene: TRBJ2-7
v_gene: TRBV21-1
CDR3aa: CASSKPHRFRTYEQYF
CDR3nt: TGTGCCAGCAGCAAACCTCACCGATTTAGAACCTACGAGCAGTACTTC

d_gene: TRBD1
j_gene: TRBJ1-2
v_gene: TRBV11-2
CDR3aa: CASSTGTDNYGYTF
CDR3nt: TGTGCCAGCAGCACAGGGACAGATAACTATGGCTACACCTTC

d_gene: .
j_gene: TRBJ2-2
v_gene: TRBV28
CDR3aa: CASSLPRQPVNGELFF
CDR3nt: TGTGCCAGCAGTTTACCGAGACAGCCCGTTAACGGGGAGCTGTTTTTT

d_gene: TRBD1
j_gene: TRBJ1-1
v_gene: TRBV5-1
CDR3aa: CASSPDRVQWGNTEAFF
CDR3nt: TGCGCCAGCAGCCCTGACAGGGTTCAGTGGGGGAACACTGAAGCTTTCTTT

d_gene: .
j_gene: TRBJ2-5
v_gene: TRBV27
CDR3aa: CASSFDWGRGTQYF
CDR3nt: TGTGCCAGCAGTTTCGATTGGGGCAGAGGGACCCAGTACTTC

d_gene: TRBD1
j_gene: TRBJ1-2
v_gene: TRBV10-3
CDR3aa: CAISEGPTGNYGYTF
CDR3nt: TGTGCCATCAGTGAGGGCCCGACAGGGAACTATGGCTACACCTTC

d_gene: TRBD1
j_gene: TRBJ1-2
v_gene: TRBV6-4
CDR3aa: CASPAPGQPMPWGYGYTF
CDR3nt: TGTGCCAGCCCCGCTCCGGGACAGCCCATGCCCTGGGGCTATGGCTACACCTTC

d_gene: .
j_gene: TRBJ1-4
v_gene: TRBV19
CDR3aa: CARWGEGTNEKLFF
CDR3nt: TGTGCCAGGTGGGGAGAAGGAACTAATGAAAAACTGTTTTTT

d_gene: TRBD1
j_gene: TRBJ2-1
v_gene: TRBV19
CDR3aa: CASSIGQGSYNEQFF
CDR3nt: TGTGCCAGTAGTATTGGACAGGGTAGCTACAATGAGCAGTTCTTC

d_gene: .
j_gene: TRBJ1-1
v_gene: TRBV7-9
CDR3aa: CASSHIPPDTEAFF
CDR3nt: TGTGCCAGCAGCCATATACCCCCCGACACTGAAGCTTTCTTT

d_gene: .
j_gene: TRBJ2-7
v_gene: TRBV14
CDR3aa: CASSASGSSYEQYF
CDR3nt: TGTGCCAGCAGTGCTTCAGGGAGCTCCTACGAGCAGTACTTC

d_gene: .
j_gene: TRBJ2-7
v_gene: TRBV5-1
CDR3aa: CASNPDNSYEQYF
CDR3nt: TGCGCCAGCAACCCAGACAATTCCTACGAGCAGTACTTC

d_gene: .
j_gene: TRBJ1-2
v_gene: TRBV4-3
CDR3aa: CASSRDPGDGYTF
CDR3nt: TGCGCCAGCAGCCGCGATCCCGGGGATGGCTACACCTTC

d_gene: .
j_gene: TRBJ2-1
v_gene: TRBV9
CDR3aa: CASSVEAYNEQFF
CDR3nt: TGTGCCAGCAGCGTAGAGGCCTACAATGAGCAGTTCTTC